The T cell receptor (beta chain) under discussion was sequenced for a study of identifying expanded T cells in peripheral blood. General study findings and limits: Over approximately two and four weeks, about 16 and 20 clones changed, versus around 1.3 between replicates.

During the collection period, no donor immune events like infections were recorded. Profiled with immunoSEQ multiplex PCR; TCRdb holds only in-frame clones, not every one. The table records roughly 100,000 clones, about 90% of them present only once. Comments on this clone: Its antigen remains unidentified.

The source of this sequence is a person between 18 and 75 years old in good health. The sequenced sample consisted of blood.

CDR3 region: CASSLASTSQETQYF. The CDR3 nucleotides read TGTGCCAGCAGCTTGGCTAGCACCAGCCAAGAGACCCAGTACTTC. The chain is built from TRBV7-9 and TRBJ2-5; maybe TRBD2 (5 bases). The CDR3 runs 15 residues. V lost 3 bases, J lost 1 base, and 12 bases lay in between. Germline CDR1 is SEHNR and CDR2 is FQNEAQ (reference sequence).